The rows below give T cell receptor beta chains drawn from one sample of a study of cytomegalovirus exposure and HLA in healthy donors. Sequenced by immunoSEQ multiplex PCR; TCRdb stores in-frame clones only, minus some. The repertoire table contains tens of thousands of clones. Source material: PBMCs. The source of these receptors is a woman in her sixties in good health and CMV-seronegative. CDR3s leave out the opening cysteine and the closing phenylalanine or tryptophan.

J gene | V gene | CDR3 protein
TRBJ2-7 | TRBV2 | ASSEALRLGGAGNEQY
TRBJ2-7 | TRBV4-1 | ASSRDPHYEQY
TRBJ2-7 | TRBV13 | ASSLGAGTHEQY
TRBJ1-3 | TRBV19 | ASSPTRQISGNTIY
TRBJ2-1 | TRBV11-3 | ASSLDGRLAGSDEQF
TRBJ1-1 | TRBV2 | AGQTERDTEAF
TRBJ2-7 | TRBV6-6 | ASSHVQGQGTYEQY
TRBJ1-1 | TRBV7-2 | ASSSLIVTEAF
TRBJ2-7 | TRBV14 | ASSLSGRAYEQY
TRBJ2-4 | TRBV13 | ASSPGDIQY
TRBJ2-4 | TRBV7-2 | ASSLANGIQY
TRBJ1-2 | TRBV5-4 | ASSFNRVGGGYT
TRBJ1-2 | TRBV18 | ASSPPGQGAFGYT
TRBJ1-5 | TRBV2 | ASSALGVGQPQH
TRBJ2-5 | TRBV7-2 | ASSHLSGRGRETQY
TRBJ2-7 | TRBV4-2 | ASSQDLITYEQY
TRBJ1-2 | TRBV2 | ASSTTDNYGYT
TRBJ1-1 | TRBV28 | ASSLSTGMNTEAF
TRBJ2-3 | TRBV6-6 | ASAPGLAGDRDTQY
TRBJ2-1 | TRBV10-1 | ASSDGELGHNEQF
TRBJ2-5 | TRBV18 | ASSPLAGGETQY
TRBJ2-3 | TRBV2 | ASRTASGRLTDTQY
TRBJ2-3 | TRBV10-3 | ATEAGGDTQY
TRBJ2-7 | TRBV5-4 | ASSSTGNPYEQY
TRBJ1-4 | TRBV9 | ASTITGGNNEKLF
TRBJ1-2 | TRBV19 | ASNGIYGYT
TRBJ2-7 | TRBV29-1 | SVAKDRGFEQY
TRBJ1-3 | TRBV7-9 | ASTKGAPARGFRDTIY
TRBJ2-7 | TRBV11-2 | ASSLAAGTGGGEQY
TRBJ2-3 | TRBV6-6 | ASRQGLPASTDTQY
TRBJ2-7 | TRBV5-1 | ASSLVGRGSSYEQY
TRBJ2-3 | TRBV30 | AWSRRASDTQY
TRBJ2-1 | TRBV5-4 | ASSWGGSAGEQF
TRBJ2-1 | TRBV28 | ASSVGVSFAEQF
TRBJ1-1 | TRBV15 | ATSRGTGQGAEAF
TRBJ2-3 | TRBV28 | ASSIGGFTDTQY
TRBJ2-1 | TRBV28 | ASSLGLAENNEQF
TRBJ1-1 | TRBV18 | ASSPPGAWTEAF
TRBJ1-1 | TRBV4-1 | ASSQDSVMNTEAF